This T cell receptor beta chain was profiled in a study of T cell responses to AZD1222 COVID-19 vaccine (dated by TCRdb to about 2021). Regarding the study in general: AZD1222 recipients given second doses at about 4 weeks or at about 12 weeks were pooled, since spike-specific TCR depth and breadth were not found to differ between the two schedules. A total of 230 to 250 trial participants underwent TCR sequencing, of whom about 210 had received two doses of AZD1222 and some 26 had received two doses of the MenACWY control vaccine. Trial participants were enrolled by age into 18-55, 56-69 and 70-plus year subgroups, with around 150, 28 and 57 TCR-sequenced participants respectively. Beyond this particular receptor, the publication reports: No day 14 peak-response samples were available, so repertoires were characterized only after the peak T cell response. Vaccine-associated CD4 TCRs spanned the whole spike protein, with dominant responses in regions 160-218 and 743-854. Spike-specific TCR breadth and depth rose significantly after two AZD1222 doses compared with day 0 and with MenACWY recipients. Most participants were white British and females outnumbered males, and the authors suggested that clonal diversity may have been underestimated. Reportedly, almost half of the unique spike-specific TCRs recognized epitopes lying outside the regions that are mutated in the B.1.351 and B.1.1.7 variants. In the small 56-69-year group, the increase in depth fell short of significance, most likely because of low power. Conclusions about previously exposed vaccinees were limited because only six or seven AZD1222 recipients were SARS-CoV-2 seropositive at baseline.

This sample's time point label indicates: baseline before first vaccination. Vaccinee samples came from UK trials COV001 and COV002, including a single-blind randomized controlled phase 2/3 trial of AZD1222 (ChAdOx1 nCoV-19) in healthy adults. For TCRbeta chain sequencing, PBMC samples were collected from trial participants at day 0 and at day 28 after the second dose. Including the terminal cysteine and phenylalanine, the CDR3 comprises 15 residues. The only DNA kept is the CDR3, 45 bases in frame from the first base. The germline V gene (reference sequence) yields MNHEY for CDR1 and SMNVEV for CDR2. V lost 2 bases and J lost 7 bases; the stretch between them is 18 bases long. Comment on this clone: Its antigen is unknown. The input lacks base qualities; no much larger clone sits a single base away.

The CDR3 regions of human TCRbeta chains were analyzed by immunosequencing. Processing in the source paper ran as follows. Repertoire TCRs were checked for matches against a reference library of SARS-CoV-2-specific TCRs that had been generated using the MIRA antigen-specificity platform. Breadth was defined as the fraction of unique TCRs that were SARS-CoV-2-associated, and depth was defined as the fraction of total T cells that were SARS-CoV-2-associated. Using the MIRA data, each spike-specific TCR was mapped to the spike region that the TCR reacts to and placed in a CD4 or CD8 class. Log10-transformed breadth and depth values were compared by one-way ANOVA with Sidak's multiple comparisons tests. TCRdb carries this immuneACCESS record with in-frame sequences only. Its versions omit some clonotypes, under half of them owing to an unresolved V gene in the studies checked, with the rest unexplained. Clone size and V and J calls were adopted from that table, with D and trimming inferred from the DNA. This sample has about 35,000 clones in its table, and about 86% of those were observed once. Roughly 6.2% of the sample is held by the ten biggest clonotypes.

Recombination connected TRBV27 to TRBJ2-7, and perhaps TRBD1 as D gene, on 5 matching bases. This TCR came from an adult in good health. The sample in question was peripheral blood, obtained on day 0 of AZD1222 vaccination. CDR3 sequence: CASSLIKGPSGEQYF. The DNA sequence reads TGTGCCAGCAGTTTAATTAAGGGGCCCTCCGGGGAGCAGTACTTC.